These T cell receptor beta chains were read from a single sample in a study. TCRdb re-analysed the 5' RACE reads in MiXCR, keeping a single row per CDR3 protein. The table has approximately 40,000 distinct CDR3 sequences, roughly a fifth seen once; the top ten hold under 5%. Material: Tregs sorted from blood. These receptors all come from a female donor with breast cancer. CDR3s include the opening cysteine and the closing phenylalanine or tryptophan. The order of the fields is J gene, D gene, clone size, V gene, CDR3 DNA, CDR3 protein. A D gene is named only where the DNA matches it firmly. Some rows have no size entry. The others give once, few or many, or a class for an expanded clone.

j_gene: TRBJ1-2
d_gene: -
abundance: many
v_gene: TRBV12-3/TRBV12-4
CDR3nt: TGTGCCAGCAGGCCACAGGGCACGGACGGCTACACCTTC
CDR3aa: CASRPQGTDGYTF

j_gene: TRBJ1-6
d_gene: -
abundance: -
v_gene: TRBV20-1
CDR3nt: TGCAGTGCTAGTACGGGGGGCTGGTCACCCCTCCACTTT
CDR3aa: CSASTGGWSPLHF

j_gene: TRBJ2-7
d_gene: -
abundance: -
v_gene: TRBV12-3/TRBV12-4
CDR3nt: TGTGCCAGCACCTCGGGAATCCTGGACGAGCAGTACTTC
CDR3aa: CASTSGILDEQYF

j_gene: TRBJ2-3
d_gene: TRBD2
abundance: many
v_gene: TRBV6-1
CDR3nt: TGTGCCAGCAACCGCCGACTAGCGGGAGGGGGCCCTTTTGATACGCAGTATTTT
CDR3aa: CASNRRLAGGGPFDTQYF

j_gene: TRBJ1-4
d_gene: -
abundance: many
v_gene: TRBV12-3/TRBV12-4
CDR3nt: TGTGCCAGCAGTAATCAGGGGACTAATGAAAAACTGTTTTTT
CDR3aa: CASSNQGTNEKLFF

j_gene: TRBJ2-2
d_gene: -
abundance: -
v_gene: TRBV6-5
CDR3nt: TGTGCCAGCAGTTACGGCCCTAGGCCCCTTAACACCGGGGAGCTGTTTTTT
CDR3aa: CASSYGPRPLNTGELFF

j_gene: TRBJ1-2
d_gene: TRBD1
abundance: many
v_gene: TRBV15
CDR3nt: TGTGCCACCAGCAGAAACAGGGGTGACTATGGCTACACCTTC
CDR3aa: CATSRNRGDYGYTF

j_gene: TRBJ2-7
d_gene: TRBD2
abundance: -
v_gene: TRBV20-1
CDR3nt: TGCAGTGCTAGAGATCTCCTAGCGGGAGCTGGCGAGCAGTACTTC
CDR3aa: CSARDLLAGAGEQYF

j_gene: TRBJ2-1
d_gene: TRBD2
abundance: few
v_gene: TRBV5-6
CDR3nt: TGTGCCAGCCATAGCGGGAGTAGCTACAATGAGCAGTTCTTC
CDR3aa: CASHSGSSYNEQFF

j_gene: TRBJ1-1
d_gene: -
abundance: few
v_gene: TRBV13
CDR3nt: TGTGCCAGCAGCTTAAGGACGGGAGGGACTGAAGCTTTCTTT
CDR3aa: CASSLRTGGTEAFF

j_gene: TRBJ2-6
d_gene: -
abundance: -
v_gene: TRBV5-1
CDR3nt: TGCACCAGCAGCTTTCGCTCTGGGGCCAACGTCCTGACTTTC
CDR3aa: CTSSFRSGANVLTF

j_gene: TRBJ1-4
d_gene: -
abundance: -
v_gene: TRBV9
CDR3nt: TGTGCCAGCAGCGTAGAACCCATCCGCCTGGGTTCGGTGGGACTGTTTTTT
CDR3aa: CASSVEPIRLGSVGLFF

j_gene: TRBJ2-1
d_gene: -
abundance: many
v_gene: TRBV6-1
CDR3nt: TGTGCCAGCACCGAACGGAAGAACAATGAGCAGTTCTTC
CDR3aa: CASTERKNNEQFF

j_gene: TRBJ2-3
d_gene: TRBD2
abundance: few
v_gene: TRBV9
CDR3nt: TGTGCCAGCAGCCCTGCCAGCGGGAGAGGGGGTAGCACAGATACGCAGTATTTT
CDR3aa: CASSPASGRGGSTDTQYF

j_gene: TRBJ1-1
d_gene: -
abundance: -
v_gene: TRBV29-1
CDR3nt: TGCAGCGTTACGGTGGGGGGCACTGAAGCTTTCTTT
CDR3aa: CSVTVGGTEAFF

j_gene: TRBJ2-3
d_gene: -
abundance: many
v_gene: TRBV7-9
CDR3nt: TGTGCCAGCAGCTTACCTCCGGGGGATACGCAGTATTTT
CDR3aa: CASSLPPGDTQYF

j_gene: TRBJ2-3
d_gene: TRBD1
abundance: -
v_gene: TRBV9
CDR3nt: TGTGCCAGCAGCAATCCCGGGACAGGGGGCAGAGTTGGCGCAGATACGCAGTATTTT
CDR3aa: CASSNPGTGGRVGADTQYF

j_gene: TRBJ2-7
d_gene: TRBD1
abundance: -
v_gene: TRBV12-3/TRBV12-4
CDR3nt: TGTGCCAGCAGTTCCCCGGGCAGGGGGCGCGCATACGAGCAGTACTTC
CDR3aa: CASSSPGRGRAYEQYF

j_gene: TRBJ2-2
d_gene: -
abundance: many
v_gene: TRBV20-1
CDR3nt: TGCAGTGCTAGAGGGGGGCCGGGAGAAAACACCGGGGAGCTGTTTTTT
CDR3aa: CSARGGPGENTGELFF

j_gene: TRBJ1-2
d_gene: TRBD1
abundance: many
v_gene: TRBV5-1
CDR3nt: TGCGCCAGCAGCCGGACAGGGGGCAATCGGTATGGCTACACCTTC
CDR3aa: CASSRTGGNRYGYTF

j_gene: TRBJ2-3
d_gene: -
abundance: -
v_gene: TRBV2
CDR3nt: TGTGCCAGCAGTGAAGAGCGGGGCACAGATACGCAGTATTTT
CDR3aa: CASSEERGTDTQYF

j_gene: TRBJ2-1
d_gene: -
abundance: -
v_gene: TRBV20-1
CDR3nt: TGCAGTGCTAGGCGGAGCTCCTACAATGAGCAGTTCTTC
CDR3aa: CSARRSSYNEQFF

j_gene: TRBJ2-3
d_gene: TRBD2
abundance: many
v_gene: TRBV28
CDR3nt: TGTGCCAGCAGTTTGGCGGGAGTCACAGATACGCAGTATTTT
CDR3aa: CASSLAGVTDTQYF

j_gene: TRBJ1-2
d_gene: -
abundance: many
v_gene: TRBV6-6
CDR3nt: TGTGCCAGCAGTTACCACGGAGCTAACTATGGCTACACCTTC
CDR3aa: CASSYHGANYGYTF

j_gene: TRBJ2-3
d_gene: TRBD2
abundance: many
v_gene: TRBV12-3/TRBV12-4
CDR3nt: TGTGCCAGCAGAGGAGCGGGGATTGTGTCAGATACGCAGTATTTT
CDR3aa: CASRGAGIVSDTQYF

j_gene: TRBJ2-3
d_gene: -
abundance: many
v_gene: TRBV27
CDR3nt: TGTGCCAGCAGTCTAAATAGCGGACTAAGCACAGATACGCAGTATTTT
CDR3aa: CASSLNSGLSTDTQYF

j_gene: TRBJ2-1
d_gene: -
abundance: -
v_gene: TRBV5-4
CDR3nt: TGTGCCAGCAGCTTGGGCGGTGATGTGGGAGTGCCCTTTGAGCAGTTCTTC
CDR3aa: CASSLGGDVGVPFEQFF

j_gene: TRBJ2-1
d_gene: TRBD2
abundance: -
v_gene: TRBV9
CDR3nt: TGTGTCAGCAGCCCTACTAGCGTAGATTACAATGAGCAGTTCTTC
CDR3aa: CVSSPTSVDYNEQFF

j_gene: TRBJ2-4
d_gene: -
abundance: many
v_gene: TRBV7-6
CDR3nt: TGTGCCAGCAGCTCGGGAGTAGCCAAAAACATTCAGTACTTC
CDR3aa: CASSSGVAKNIQYF

j_gene: TRBJ2-5
d_gene: -
abundance: -
v_gene: TRBV9
CDR3nt: TGTGCCAGCAGCCCCCGCTACGGGCTACAAGAGACCCAGTACTTC
CDR3aa: CASSPRYGLQETQYF

j_gene: TRBJ2-1
d_gene: -
abundance: -
v_gene: TRBV25-1
CDR3nt: TGTGCCAGCAGTGGACAGAGCTTTTTCAATGAGCAGTTCTTC
CDR3aa: CASSGQSFFNEQFF

j_gene: TRBJ2-1
d_gene: -
abundance: few
v_gene: TRBV7-2
CDR3nt: TGTGCCAGCAGCTTTACCGGGGCTAACAACTACAATGAGCAGTTCTTC
CDR3aa: CASSFTGANNYNEQFF

j_gene: TRBJ2-4
d_gene: -
abundance: -
v_gene: TRBV30
CDR3nt: TGTGCCTGGAGTCCATCGACGGGACTAGCCAAAAACATTCAGTACTTC
CDR3aa: CAWSPSTGLAKNIQYF

j_gene: TRBJ2-1
d_gene: TRBD2
abundance: few
v_gene: TRBV27
CDR3nt: TGTGCCAGCAGTTTGGTTAGCGGGCCTTGGCTAATTGAGCAGTTCTTC
CDR3aa: CASSLVSGPWLIEQFF

j_gene: TRBJ2-1
d_gene: TRBD2
abundance: -
v_gene: TRBV9
CDR3nt: TGTGCCAGCAGCGTAGGGGGCAGGGGACGACTAGCGGGTTACAATGAGCAGTTCTTC
CDR3aa: CASSVGGRGRLAGYNEQFF

j_gene: TRBJ2-1
d_gene: -
abundance: many
v_gene: TRBV20-1
CDR3nt: TGCAGTGCCCGGTCCCAAGGCGAGCAGTTCTTC
CDR3aa: CSARSQGEQFF

j_gene: TRBJ2-3
d_gene: TRBD2
abundance: few
v_gene: TRBV7-9
CDR3nt: TGTGCCAGCAGCCCTAGCGGGGTAAGCACAGATACGCAGTATTTT
CDR3aa: CASSPSGVSTDTQYF

j_gene: TRBJ2-5
d_gene: TRBD2
abundance: -
v_gene: TRBV25-1
CDR3nt: TGTGCCAGCAGTCTAATAGCGGGAGTGGCGGAGACCCAGTACTTC
CDR3aa: CASSLIAGVAETQYF

j_gene: TRBJ2-1
d_gene: TRBD1
abundance: few
v_gene: TRBV6-5
CDR3nt: TGTGCCAGCAGGCAGTTCTCAGGGGGCGCGGACAATGAGCAGTTCTTC
CDR3aa: CASRQFSGGADNEQFF

j_gene: TRBJ2-2
d_gene: -
abundance: many
v_gene: TRBV3-1
CDR3nt: TGTGCCAGCAATGAGGCCGGGGAGCTGTTTTTT
CDR3aa: CASNEAGELFF

j_gene: TRBJ2-5
d_gene: -
abundance: -
v_gene: TRBV12-3/TRBV12-4
CDR3nt: TGTGCCAGCAGTCCCTCGGGGCGGACTCAAGAGACCCAGTACTTC
CDR3aa: CASSPSGRTQETQYF

j_gene: TRBJ2-7
d_gene: -
abundance: -
v_gene: TRBV6-1
CDR3nt: TGTGCCAGCAGTGAAGCTGGCACACCGCGGGAGCAGTACTTC
CDR3aa: CASSEAGTPREQYF

j_gene: TRBJ1-1
d_gene: -
abundance: many
v_gene: TRBV4-1
CDR3nt: TGCGCCAGCAGCCAAAACAATTTAGGCACTGAAGCTTTCTTT
CDR3aa: CASSQNNLGTEAFF

j_gene: TRBJ1-5
d_gene: TRBD1
abundance: few
v_gene: TRBV6-6
CDR3nt: TGTGCCAGCAGTTCCGACAGGGGGCCCAATCAGCCCCAGCATTTT
CDR3aa: CASSSDRGPNQPQHF

j_gene: TRBJ2-3
d_gene: TRBD2
abundance: few
v_gene: TRBV5-6
CDR3nt: TGTGCCAGCAGCCAAGGGACTAGCGGGAGCACAGATACGCAGTATTTT
CDR3aa: CASSQGTSGSTDTQYF

j_gene: TRBJ2-7
d_gene: -
abundance: -
v_gene: TRBV7-9
CDR3nt: TGTGCCAGCAGCTTAGGACAGATCCCCTACGAGCAGTACTTC
CDR3aa: CASSLGQIPYEQYF

j_gene: TRBJ2-1
d_gene: TRBD2
abundance: -
v_gene: TRBV28
CDR3nt: TGTGCCAGCAGTCTTAGCGGGAGGGGCAACAATGAGCAGTTCTTC
CDR3aa: CASSLSGRGNNEQFF

j_gene: TRBJ1-2
d_gene: TRBD1
abundance: -
v_gene: TRBV12-3/TRBV12-4
CDR3nt: TGTGCCAGCGGCAGGGGGGACTATGGCTACACCTTC
CDR3aa: CASGRGDYGYTF

j_gene: TRBJ2-5
d_gene: TRBD2
abundance: many
v_gene: TRBV7-2
CDR3nt: TGTGCCAGCAGCTCCCGACTAGCGGGGGAGACCCAGTACTTC
CDR3aa: CASSSRLAGETQYF

j_gene: TRBJ1-2
d_gene: -
abundance: few
v_gene: TRBV30
CDR3nt: TGTGCCTGGAGTTGGTGGGGGGGTACCGTCGGCTACACCTTC
CDR3aa: CAWSWWGGTVGYTF

j_gene: TRBJ1-2
d_gene: -
abundance: many
v_gene: TRBV4-3
CDR3nt: TGCGCCAGCAGCCCCACCGACTACAGGGTTGCGGGCTACACCTTC
CDR3aa: CASSPTDYRVAGYTF

j_gene: TRBJ1-2
d_gene: -
abundance: -
v_gene: TRBV7-9
CDR3nt: TGTACCAGCAGCTTAGTCGGGCCTAACTATGGCTACACCTTC
CDR3aa: CTSSLVGPNYGYTF

j_gene: TRBJ2-1
d_gene: -
abundance: many
v_gene: TRBV4-2
CDR3nt: TGTGCCAGCAGCCAAGGTATCCAGCGGAGTTACAATGAGCAGTTCTTC
CDR3aa: CASSQGIQRSYNEQFF

j_gene: TRBJ2-1
d_gene: TRBD2
abundance: many
v_gene: TRBV5-6
CDR3nt: TGTGCCAGCAGCTGGGGACTAGCGGGAGCGCTGGATGAGCAGTTCTTC
CDR3aa: CASSWGLAGALDEQFF

j_gene: TRBJ2-7
d_gene: -
abundance: few
v_gene: TRBV9
CDR3nt: TGTGCCAGCAGCGGTGGGGGGTACGAGCAGTACTTC
CDR3aa: CASSGGGYEQYF

j_gene: TRBJ2-2
d_gene: -
abundance: many
v_gene: TRBV9
CDR3nt: TGTGCCAGCAGCGGGACTACCAACACCGGGGAGCTGTTTTTT
CDR3aa: CASSGTTNTGELFF

j_gene: TRBJ2-5
d_gene: -
abundance: -
v_gene: TRBV5-1
CDR3nt: TGCGCCAGCAGCTTGGTTGGAGCGGGAGAGACCCAGTACTTC
CDR3aa: CASSLVGAGETQYF